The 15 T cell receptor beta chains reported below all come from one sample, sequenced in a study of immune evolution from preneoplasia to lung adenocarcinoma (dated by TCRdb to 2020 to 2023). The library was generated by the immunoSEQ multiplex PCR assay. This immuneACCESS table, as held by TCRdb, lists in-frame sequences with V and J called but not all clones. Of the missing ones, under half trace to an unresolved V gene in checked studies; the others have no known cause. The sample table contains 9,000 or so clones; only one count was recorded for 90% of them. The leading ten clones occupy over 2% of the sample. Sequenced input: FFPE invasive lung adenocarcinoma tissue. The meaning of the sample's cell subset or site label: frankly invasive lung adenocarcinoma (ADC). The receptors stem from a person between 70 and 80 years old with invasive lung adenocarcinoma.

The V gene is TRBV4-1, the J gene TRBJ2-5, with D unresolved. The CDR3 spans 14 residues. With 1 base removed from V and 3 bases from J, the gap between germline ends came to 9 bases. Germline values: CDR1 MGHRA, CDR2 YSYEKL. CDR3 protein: CASSQGADEETQYF. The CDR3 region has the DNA TGCGCCAGCAGCCAAGGGGCAGATGAAGAGACCCAGTACTTC.

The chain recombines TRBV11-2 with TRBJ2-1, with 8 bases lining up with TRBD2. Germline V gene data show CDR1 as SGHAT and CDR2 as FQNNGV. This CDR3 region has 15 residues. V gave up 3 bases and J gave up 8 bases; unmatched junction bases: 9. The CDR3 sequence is CASSFVGGGLYEQFF. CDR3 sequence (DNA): TGTGCCAGCAGCTTTGTCGGCGGGGGGCTGTATGAGCAGTTCTTC.

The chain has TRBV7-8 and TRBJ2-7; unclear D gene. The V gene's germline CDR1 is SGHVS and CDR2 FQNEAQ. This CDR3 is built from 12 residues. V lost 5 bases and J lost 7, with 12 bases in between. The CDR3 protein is CASSPTSDEQYF. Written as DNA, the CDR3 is TGTGCCAGCAGCCCGACAAGTGATGAGCAGTACTTC.

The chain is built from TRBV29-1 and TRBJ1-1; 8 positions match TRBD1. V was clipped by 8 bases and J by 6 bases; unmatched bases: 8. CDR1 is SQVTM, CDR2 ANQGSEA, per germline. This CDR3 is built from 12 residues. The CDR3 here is CSSVADRAEAFF. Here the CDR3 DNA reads TGCAGCTCTGTCGCGGACAGGGCTGAAGCTTTCTTT.

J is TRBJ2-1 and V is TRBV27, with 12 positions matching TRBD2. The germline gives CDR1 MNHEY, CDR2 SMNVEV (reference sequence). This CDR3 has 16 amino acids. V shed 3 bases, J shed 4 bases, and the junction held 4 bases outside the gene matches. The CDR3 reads CASSFTSGGLYNEQFF. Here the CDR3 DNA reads TGTGCCAGCAGTTTCACTAGCGGGGGGTTGTACAATGAGCAGTTCTTC.

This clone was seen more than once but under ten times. The CDR3 sequence: CASSLVVVHSGANVLTF. The DNA of the CDR3 is TGTGCCAGCAGCTTAGTCGTAGTCCACTCTGGGGCCAACGTCCTGACTTTC. The chain has TRBV7-2 and TRBJ2-6; D ambiguous. Trimming removed 1 base from V and 0 bases from J, with 10 bases in between. The length of the CDR3 is 17 residues. CDR1 and CDR2 (germline): SGHTA, FQGNSA.

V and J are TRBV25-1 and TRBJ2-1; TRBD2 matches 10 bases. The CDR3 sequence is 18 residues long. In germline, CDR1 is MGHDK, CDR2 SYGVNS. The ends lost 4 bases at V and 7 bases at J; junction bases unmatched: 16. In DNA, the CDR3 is TGTGCCAGCAGTGCCATAATCCGGGCTAGCGGGAGTTGGAATGAGCAGTTCTTC. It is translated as CASSAIIRASGSWNEQFF.

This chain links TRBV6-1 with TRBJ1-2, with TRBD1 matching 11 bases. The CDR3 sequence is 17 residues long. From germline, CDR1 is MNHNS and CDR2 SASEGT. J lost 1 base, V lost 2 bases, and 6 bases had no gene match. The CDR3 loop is CASSELPGQGVNYGYTF. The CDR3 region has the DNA TGTGCCAGCAGTGAACTTCCGGGACAGGGGGTTAACTATGGCTACACCTTC.

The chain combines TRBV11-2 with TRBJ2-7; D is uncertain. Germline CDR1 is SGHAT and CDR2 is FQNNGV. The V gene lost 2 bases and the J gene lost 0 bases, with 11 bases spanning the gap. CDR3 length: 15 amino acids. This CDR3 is CASSLRAGLSYEQYF. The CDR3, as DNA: TGTGCCAGCAGCTTAAGGGCAGGCCTCTCCTACGAGCAGTACTTC.

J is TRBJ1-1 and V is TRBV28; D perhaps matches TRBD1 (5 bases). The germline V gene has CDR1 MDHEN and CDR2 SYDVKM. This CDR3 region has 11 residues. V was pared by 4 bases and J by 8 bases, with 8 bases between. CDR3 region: CASSSTEEAFF. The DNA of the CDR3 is TGTGCCAGCAGTTCGACAGAAGAAGCTTTCTTT. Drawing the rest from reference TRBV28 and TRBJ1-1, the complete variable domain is DVKVTQSSRYLVKRTGEKVFLECVQDMDHENMFWYRQDPGLGLRLIYFSYDVKMKEKGDIPEGYSVSREKKERFSLILESASTNQTSMYLCASSSTEEAFFGQGTRLTVV.

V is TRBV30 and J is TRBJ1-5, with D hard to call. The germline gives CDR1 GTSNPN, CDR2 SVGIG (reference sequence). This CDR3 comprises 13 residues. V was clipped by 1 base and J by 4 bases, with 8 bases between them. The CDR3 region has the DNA TGTGCCTGGAGTGGCGACCGAAATCAGCCCCAGCATTTT. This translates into CAWSGDRNQPQHF.

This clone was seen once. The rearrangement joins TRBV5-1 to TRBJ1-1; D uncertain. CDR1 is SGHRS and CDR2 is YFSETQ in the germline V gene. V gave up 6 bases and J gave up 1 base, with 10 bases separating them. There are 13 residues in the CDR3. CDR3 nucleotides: TGCGCCAGCACCCGGACGGGGAACACTGAAGCTTTCTTT. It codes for CASTRTGNTEAFF.

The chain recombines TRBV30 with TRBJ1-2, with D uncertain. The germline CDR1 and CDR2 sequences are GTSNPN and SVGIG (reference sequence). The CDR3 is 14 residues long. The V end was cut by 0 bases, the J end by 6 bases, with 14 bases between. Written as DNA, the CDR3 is TGTGCCTGGAGTGTCTTCGCGAGGGAGGATGGCTACACCTTC. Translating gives CAWSVFAREDGYTF.

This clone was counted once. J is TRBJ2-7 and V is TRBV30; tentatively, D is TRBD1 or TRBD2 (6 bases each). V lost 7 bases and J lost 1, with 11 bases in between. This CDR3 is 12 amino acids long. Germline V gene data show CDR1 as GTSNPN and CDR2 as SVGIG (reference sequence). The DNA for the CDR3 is TGTGCCTCTGAGGGGGGATCCTACGAGCAGTACTTC. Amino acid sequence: CASEGGSYEQYF.

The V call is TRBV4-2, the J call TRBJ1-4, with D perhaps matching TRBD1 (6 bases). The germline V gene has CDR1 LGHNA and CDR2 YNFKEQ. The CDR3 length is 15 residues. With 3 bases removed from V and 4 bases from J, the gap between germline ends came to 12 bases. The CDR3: CASSQEGQLNEKLFF. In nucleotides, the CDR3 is TGTGCCAGCAGCCAGGAAGGACAGCTTAATGAAAAACTGTTTTTT.